The 9 T cell receptor beta chains below come from one sample, sequenced in a study of shared clonotypes between healthy human individuals. The protocol was immunoSEQ multiplex PCR, while the TCRdb copy is restricted to in-frame clones and leaves out a portion. This sample has millions of clones, with 85% to 95% found just once. The specimen was naive CD4+ T cells sorted from blood. The subset: CD45RA+ positively selected. These receptors originate from a man aged 18 to 29 in good health.

The rearrangement links TRBV7-2 to TRBJ2-7; 9 bases line up with TRBD1. With 4 bases clipped from V and 2 bases from J, the junction kept 6 bases outside the gene matches. The germline V gene has CDR1 SGHTA and CDR2 FQGNSA. This CDR3 has 15 residues. CDR3 DNA: TGTGCCAGCAGCTCGACCACAGGGGGCACCTACGAGCAGTACTTC. Protein product: CASSSTTGGTYEQYF.

This chain connects TRBV29-1 to TRBJ2-1; unclear D gene. Trimming took 5 bases from V and 4 from J, leaving 12 bases between them. Looked up from germline, CDR1 is SQVTM and CDR2 is ANQGSEA. There are 13 residues in the CDR3. The CDR3 region has the DNA TGCAGCGTTTATGGTTCTTATTACAATGAGCAGTTCTTC. Its translation is CSVYGSYYNEQFF.

The V gene is TRBV5-6, the J gene TRBJ2-1; 11 nucleotides match TRBD2. In germline, CDR1 is SGHDT, CDR2 YYEEEE. There are 15 residues in the CDR3. V trimming: 4 bases; J trimming: 6 bases; junction bases outside the gene matches: 6. The DNA of the CDR3 is TGTGCCAGCAGCAAGGGACTAGCGGCTTTCAATGAGCAGTTCTTC. It translates to CASSKGLAAFNEQFF.

This CDR3 is CASSRGTDNGYTF. In DNA, the CDR3 is TGTGCCAGCAGTCGAGGGACGGATAATGGCTACACCTTC. The chain has TRBV6-5 and TRBJ1-2, with a weak D call TRBD1 (5 bases). The germline V gene encodes CDR1 MNHEY and CDR2 SVGAGI. This CDR3 comprises 13 residues. Trimming pared 5 bases from V and 6 bases from J, leaving 13 bases between.

The chain recombines TRBV11-2 with TRBJ1-5; the match to TRBD1 covers 7 bases. The CDR3 totals 13 residues. V shed 5 bases and J 11 bases; nucleotides not matched to a gene: 9. The germline CDR1 and CDR2 sequences are SGHAT and FQNNGV. The CDR3 coding sequence is TGTGCCAGCAGCGGACGACAGGGTGGGTCCCAGCATTTT. Protein sequence: CASSGRQGGSQHF.

The chain couples TRBV11-2 to TRBJ2-7; no clear D gene. Germline CDR1 and CDR2: SGHAT and FQNNGV. V was trimmed by 4 bases and J by 3 bases, leaving 10 bases between them. The CDR3 length is 13 residues. The chain's CDR3 is CASSSRRNYEQYF. DNA of the CDR3: TGTGCCAGCAGCTCTCGACGTAACTACGAGCAGTACTTC.

The chain links TRBV6-5 to TRBJ2-7; TRBD1 matches at 8 bases. V lost 6 bases and J lost 0; bases outside the gene matches: 7. The CDR3 has 15 amino acids. Germline assignment: CDR1 MNHEY and CDR2 SVGAGI. The DNA of the CDR3 is TGTGCCAGCAGCAAAAACAGGGGGTCCTCCTACGAGCAGTACTTC. Translated: CASSKNRGSSYEQYF.

In this sample, this clone turned up once. The sample carries other DNA sequences with the same CDR3. This sequence joins TRBV6-1 and TRBJ2-7, with 7 bases lining up with TRBD1. The germline gives CDR1 MNHNS, CDR2 SASEGT. V lost 2 bases to trimming and J lost 2 bases; unmatched junction nucleotides: 3. The CDR3 length is 14 residues. CDR3 nucleotide sequence: TGTGCCAGCAGTGAAAGGGGGCTCACCTACGAGCAGTACTTC. This codes for CASSERGLTYEQYF.

The chain joins TRBV5-1 to TRBJ2-1; 15 bases agree with TRBD2. The V gene's germline CDR1 is SGHRS and CDR2 YFSETQ. V lost 2 bases to trimming and J lost 6 bases; unmatched junction nucleotides: 6. The CDR3 consists of 17 residues. CDR3 region: CASSFGLAGGLRNEQFF. The CDR3 nucleotides are TGCGCCAGCAGCTTTGGACTAGCGGGAGGGCTGCGCAATGAGCAGTTCTTC.